One TCR beta chain is described in this entry. Antigen: not known. The sample comes from a study of graft-versus-host responses after intestinal transplantation. The table came from immunoSEQ multiplex PCR; TCRdb's copy has only in-frame clones and leaves some out. Among tens of thousands of clones listed, roughly 93% were seen once. This CDR3 has 13 amino acids. Germline V gives CDR1 SGHDN, CDR2 FVKESK. Trimming pared 1 base from V and 4 bases from J, leaving 7 bases between. The input for sequencing was unstimulated CD4+ T cells sorted from spleen or lymph node cells, taken before transplant. This rearrangement joins TRBV14 to TRBJ1-2, with D hard to call. The source is a human donor who was the organ donor for an intestinal transplant. CDR3 DNA: TGTGCCAGCAGCCAAGTTCAGTCCTATGGCTACACCTTC. It specifies CASSQVQSYGYTF. The complete variable domain, with remaining parts taken from reference TRBV14 and TRBJ1-2, reads EAGVTQFPSHSVIEKGQTVTLRCDPISGHDNLYWYRRVMGKEIKFLLHFVKESKQDESGMPNNRFLAERTGGTYSTLKVQPAELEDSGVYFCASSQVQSYGYTFGSGTRLTVV.